Shown below are 18 T cell receptor beta chains from a single sample sequenced in a study of CD8 T cells in Susac syndrome. With random hexamers, 0.5 to 1 ug RNA was reverse transcribed. Each CDR3 protein gets one entry after TCRdb re-called the immunoSEQ multiplex PCR reads with MiXCR. The table includes 200,000 or so distinct CDR3 sequences, over 90% detected once. What was sequenced was CD4+ T cells from PBMCs. These receptors were collected from a human donor with multiple sclerosis.

This chain joins TRBV20-1 and TRBJ1-2; 7 bases match TRBD1. V gave up 3 bases and J gave up 4 bases; unmatched junction bases: 5. CDR1 is DFQATT and CDR2 is SNEGSKA in the germline V gene (reference sequence). The CDR3 is 13 residues long. The DNA for the CDR3 is TGCAGTGCTAGGAGACAGGGACGCTATGGCTACACCTTC. Translation gives CSARRQGRYGYTF.

The rearrangement uses TRBV3-1 and TRBJ1-1; D is possibly TRBD1 (5 bases). Trimming stripped 3 bases from V and 1 base from J, with 12 bases between. This CDR3 is 15 amino acids long. Germline V gene data show CDR1 as LGHDT and CDR2 as YNNKEL (reference sequence). CDR3 sequence: CASSHSRARNTEAFF. The CDR3 coding sequence is TGTGCCAGCAGCCATTCCAGGGCGCGGAACACTGAAGCTTTCTTT.

The V call is TRBV5-1, the J call TRBJ2-3; D not certain. The CDR3 loop spans 15 amino acids. Germline CDR1 is SGHRS and CDR2 is YFSETQ. Deletions cut 8 bases from V and 1 base from J, with 17 bases between. The CDR3 region is CASTPDGVGTDTQYF. The CDR3 nucleotides read TGCGCCAGTACCCCCGATGGAGTTGGCACAGATACGCAGTATTTT.

This clonotype was detected only once. The chain uses TRBV29-1 and TRBJ2-3; tentative D call: TRBD2 (5 bases). The CDR3 is 15 residues long. Trimming shortened V by 0 bases and J by 1 base, and 11 bases separated the two germline ends. Germline CDR1 reads SQVTM; CDR2 reads ANQGSEA. The CDR3: CSVEDLRTGTDTQYF. CDR3 bases: TGCAGCGTTGAAGATCTTAGGACTGGCACAGATACGCAGTATTTT.

This clonotype occurred once. This chain connects TRBV19 to TRBJ1-2; unclear D gene. The CDR3 consists of 12 residues. CDR1 is LNHDA and CDR2 is SQIVND in the germline V gene (reference sequence). V was pared by 6 bases and J by 0 bases, with 5 bases between. Written as DNA, the CDR3 is TGTGCCAGTAGGCGACCTAACTATGGCTACACCTTC. It translates to CASRRPNYGYTF. Supplemented by reference TRBV19 and TRBJ1-2, the full variable domain reads DGGITQSPKYLFRKEGQNVTLSCEQNLNHDAMYWYRQDPGQGLRLIYYSQIVNDFQKGDIAEGYSVSREKKESFPLTVTSAQKNPTAFYLCASRRPNYGYTFGSGTRLTVV.

The V call is TRBV12-3 or TRBV12-4, the J call TRBJ2-7; D is perhaps TRBD2 (6 bases). CDR3 length equals 14 residues. V lost 2 bases, J lost 7 bases, and 15 bases lay in between. CDR3 sequence (DNA): TGTGCCAGCAGTTTACTAGCGACGGTGTGGGAGCAGTACTTC. The encoded protein is CASSLLATVWEQYF.

The rearrangement uses TRBV6-5 and TRBJ2-1, with TRBD1 identical over 10 bases. CDR3 size: 15 residues. Looked up from germline, CDR1 is MNHEY and CDR2 is SVGAGI. The V segment lost 4 bases and the J segment 6 bases; nucleotides outside the gene matches: 6. In nucleotides, the CDR3 is TGTGCCAGCAGTTCAGGACAGGGGGGCCTCAATGAGCAGTTCTTC. Protein product: CASSSGQGGLNEQFF.

The chain couples TRBV14 to TRBJ2-7; 7 bases match TRBD2. J was trimmed by 5 bases and V by 6 bases; bases with no gene match: 10. There are 14 residues in the CDR3. Germline values: CDR1 SGHDN, CDR2 FVKESK. CDR3 nucleotide sequence: TGTGCCAGCAGTTTAGGACGACTAGCTAACGAGCAGTACTTC. Amino acid sequence: CASSLGRLANEQYF.

For the CDR3, the DNA is TGTGCCACCAGTGACTCGACAGGGCGAGAGCAGTACTTC. Translation: CATSDSTGREQYF. The chain couples TRBV24-1 to TRBJ2-7; TRBD1 matches 7 bases. This CDR3 has 13 amino acids. The V and J ends lost 4 bases and 7 bases, in that order; junction bases with no gene match: 6. Per germline, CDR1 KGHDR and CDR2 SFDVKD.

This chain connects TRBV7-3 to TRBJ2-7; tentatively, D is TRBD1 or TRBD2 (5 bases each). With 5 bases removed from V and 6 bases from J, the gap between germline ends came to 26 bases. Germline V gene lookup returns CDR1 SGHTA and CDR2 FQGTGA. The length of the CDR3 is 17 residues. The CDR3 bases are TGTGCCAGCAGCCGTACTATACTAGGGCAGGGCGGCAGCGAGCAGTACTTC. This codes for CASSRTILGQGGSEQYF.

This chain joins TRBV24-1 and TRBJ2-5, with 8 nucleotides matching TRBD2. CDR1 and CDR2 (germline): KGHDR, SFDVKD. V lost 1 base and J lost 3; bases outside the gene matches: 3. The CDR3 is 15 amino acids. The chain's CDR3 is CATSDFTGGEETQYF. The CDR3 nucleotides read TGTGCCACCAGTGATTTTACCGGGGGGGAAGAGACCCAGTACTTC.

This clonotype showed up just once. The rearrangement joins TRBV24-1 to TRBJ2-3, with 10 nucleotides matching TRBD2. Germline CDR1 reads KGHDR; CDR2 reads SFDVKD. This CDR3 is 14 amino acids long. Trimming at V came to 4 bases and at J to 5 bases, leaving 2 bases not matched to a gene. This chain's CDR3 is CATSDRLAGDTQYF. CDR3 coding DNA: TGTGCCACCAGTGACCGACTAGCGGGAGATACGCAGTATTTT.

CDR3 region: CSALAGVSYEQYF. The CDR3 DNA is TGCAGCGCCCTAGCGGGGGTCTCCTACGAGCAGTACTTC. The V call is TRBV29-1, the J call TRBJ2-7; 10 bases map to TRBD2. CDR1 is SQVTM and CDR2 is ANQGSEA in the germline V gene. V lost 7 bases to trimming and J lost 0 bases; unmatched junction nucleotides: 3. The CDR3 loop spans 13 amino acids.

This sequence joins TRBV7-7 and TRBJ2-7; the match to TRBD1 covers 7 bases. This CDR3 is 14 amino acids long. Germline V lookup: CDR1 SSHAT, CDR2 FNYEAQ (reference sequence). V dropped 5 bases and J dropped 0; count of bases not matched to a gene: 4. The CDR3 coding sequence is TGTGCCAGCAGCAACGGACAGGACTCCTACGAGCAGTACTTC. This sequence encodes CASSNGQDSYEQYF.

The V and J genes are TRBV3-1 and TRBJ1-2; 9 nucleotides line up with TRBD1. The germline CDR1 and CDR2 sequences are LGHDT and YNNKEL (reference sequence). The CDR3 totals 14 residues. V shed 4 bases and J 7 bases; nucleotides not matched to a gene: 7. The CDR3 DNA reads TGTGCCAGCAGCCCCACGGGACAGGGTCGTGGCTACACCTTC. This encodes CASSPTGQGRGYTF.

The chain recombines TRBV14 with TRBJ2-5, with D perhaps given as TRBD1 or TRBD2 (5 bases each). The length of the CDR3 is 14 residues. Germline CDR1 SGHDN, CDR2 FVKESK. Trimming shortened V by 4 bases and J by 5 bases, and 14 bases separated the two germline ends. CDR3 sequence: CASSPMGVVETQYF. The CDR3 region has the DNA TGTGCCAGCAGCCCGATGGGGGTCGTGGAGACCCAGTACTTC.

This chain links TRBV5-6 with TRBJ2-7; the D gene is possibly TRBD2 (6 bases). Germline V lookup: CDR1 SGHDT, CDR2 YYEEEE. This CDR3 is 14 amino acids long. Trimming took 5 bases from V and 6 from J, leaving 18 bases between them. DNA of the CDR3: TGTGCCAGCAGAATTGGAGTAGGCGGGACCGAGCAGTACTTC. It codes for CASRIGVGGTEQYF.

The rearrangement joins TRBV5-1 to TRBJ2-4; D may be TRBD1 (6 bases). Trimming left V 3 bases short and J 8 bases short, with 18 bases between. The CDR3 extends over 15 amino acids. The germline CDR1 and CDR2 sequences are SGHRS and YFSETQ. CDR3 protein: CASSSGQWPSDIQYF. The CDR3 DNA follows: TGCGCCAGCAGCTCCGGACAGTGGCCGTCGGACATTCAGTACTTC. Filled out from reference TRBV5-1 and TRBJ2-4, the complete variable domain reads KAGVTQTPRYLIKTRGQQVTLSCSPISGHRSVSWYQQTPGQGLQFLFEYFSETQRNKGNFPGRFSGRQFSNSRSEMNVSTLELGDSALYLCASSSGQWPSDIQYFGAGTRLSVL.